The clone carrying this T cell receptor (beta chain) turned up a few times. As yet, its antigen is unknown. The length of the CDR3 is 16 residues. V lost 9 bases and J 0 bases, leaving 20 bases between the germline ends. Germline CDR1 and CDR2: SEHNR and FQNEAQ (reference sequence). The PCR made use of 60 Vbeta and 13 Jbeta primers. Profiling relied on immunoSEQ multiplex PCR, and the TCRdb table lists in-frame clones only, not all of them. The table records roughly 120,000 clones, approximately 15% of them present only once. This sample is drawn from a study of cytomegalovirus exposure and HLA in healthy donors. Whole-study findings and limits: A missense variant in DCLRE1C was later tied to TCR beta V- and J-gene trimming.

Healthy bone marrow donors made up the donors. Sequencing was carried out using PBMCs. The TCR originated in a woman under 30 in good health and CMV-seronegative. The rearrangement joins TRBV7-9 to TRBJ1-1; D perhaps matches TRBD1 (6 bases). CDR3 sequence: CASRGAQGPVNTEAFF. The CDR3, as DNA: TGTGCCAGTCGGGGGGCGCAGGGTCCTGTGAACACTGAAGCTTTCTTT.